This T cell receptor beta chain emerged from a study of PD-1 blockade in classical Hodgkin lymphoma. Sequenced by immunoSEQ multiplex PCR; TCRdb stores in-frame clones only, minus some. The sample has about 21,000 clones; around 83% are singletons. The ends were cut back, 4 bases at V and 2 bases at J, with 11 bases in the middle. Germline loops: CDR1 SGHAT, CDR2 FQNNGV. CDR3 length: 15 amino acids. Overall study results and limits: Prior therapy or disease activity may underlie the repertoire differences, whose causes remain undefined. Newly diagnosed patients were reported to start with lower TCR diversity than healthy donors.

Sample time point: newly diagnosed, previously untreated cHL patient sample. Magnetic negative selection of thawed PBMCs was the method by which CD4+ T cells were purified. The comparison group had newly diagnosed, previously untreated classical Hodgkin lymphoma. As regards this clone: Its antigen is still unknown.

The sample taken for sequencing was CD4+ T cells from blood. The V gene is TRBV11-2, the J gene TRBJ1-4; D remains ambiguous. The sequence came from a human donor with classical Hodgkin lymphoma. CDR3 sequence reads: CASSSEVATNEKLFF. DNA of the CDR3: TGTGCCAGCAGCTCCGAGGTTGCCACTAATGAAAAACTGTTTTTT. Full variable domain (rest looked up from reference TRBV11-2 and TRBJ1-4): EAGVAQSPRYKIIEKRQSVAFWCNPISGHATLYWYQQILGQGPKLLIQFQNNGVVDDSQLPKDRFSAERLKGVDSTLKIQPAKLEDSAVYLCASSSEVATNEKLFFGSGTQLSVL.